This T cell receptor beta chain was captured in a study of blood T cell repertoires in COVID-19. Measured with immunoSEQ multiplex PCR; TCRdb has only the in-frame clones, and not every one. The data hold approximately 350,000 clones, with 83% observed a single time. Germline CDR1 MDHEN, CDR2 SYDVKM. CDR3 length equals 17 residues. V dropped 6 bases and J dropped 7; count of bases not matched to a gene: 17. The sequenced sample consisted of peripheral blood. The chain links TRBV28 to TRBJ2-7; TRBD2 aligns across 11 bases. This TCR derives from a man aged 25-45 years with active or convalescent COVID-19. CDR3 region: CASSSLDLLAGAREQYF. The CDR3 DNA reads as TGTGCCAGCAGCTCCTTAGACCTACTAGCGGGAGCTCGGGAGCAGTACTTC.